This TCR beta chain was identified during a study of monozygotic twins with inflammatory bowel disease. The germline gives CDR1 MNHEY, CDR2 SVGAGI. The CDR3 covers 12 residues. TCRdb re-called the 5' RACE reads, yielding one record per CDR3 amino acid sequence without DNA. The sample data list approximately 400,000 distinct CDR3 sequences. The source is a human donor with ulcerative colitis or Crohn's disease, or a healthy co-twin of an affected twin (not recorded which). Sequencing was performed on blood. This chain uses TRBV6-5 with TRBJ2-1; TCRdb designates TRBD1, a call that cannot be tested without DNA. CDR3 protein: CASGDPYNEQFF.